Listed below are T cell receptor beta chains from one sample, sequenced in a study of T cell responses to AZD1222 COVID-19 vaccine. Libraries were prepared by immunoSEQ multiplex PCR; TCRdb keeps only in-frame clonotypes and omits some of them. The table records 90,000 to 100,000 clones, roughly 90% of them present only once. The sequences come from peripheral blood, collected on day 0 of AZD1222 vaccination. Receptors originate from an adult in good health. CDR3s include the opening cysteine and the closing phenylalanine or tryptophan. The order of the fields is clone size, D gene, V gene, J gene, CDR3 protein, CDR3 DNA. A D gene is named only where the DNA matches it firmly. Expanded clones are given a class, and other clones once, few, many or no size at all.

.	TRBD2	TRBV7-2	TRBJ2-7	CASSPQGAGGSYEQYF	TGTGCCAGCAGCCCTCAAGGGGCGGGGGGATCCTACGAGCAGTACTTC
.	TRBD1	TRBV7-2	TRBJ2-1	CASSLIGRTGVYNEQFF	TGTGCCAGCAGCTTAATTGGACGGACAGGGGTCTACAATGAGCAGTTCTTC
.	.	TRBV18	TRBJ1-1	CASSPFYRGANTEAFF	TGTGCCAGCTCACCCTTCTATAGGGGGGCGAACACTGAAGCTTTCTTT
.	.	TRBV5-3	TRBJ1-4	CARSLSRGGDRDGEKLFF	TGTGCCAGAAGCTTGTCCCGGGGCGGGGATAGGGACGGTGAAAAACTGTTTTTT
.	TRBD1	TRBV19	TRBJ1-1	CASRDRAELENTEAFF	TGTGCCAGCCGGGACAGGGCTGAATTGGAGAACACTGAAGCTTTCTTT
.	.	TRBV20-1	TRBJ2-7	CSASPRVVYEQYF	TGCAGTGCTAGTCCCAGAGTCGTCTATGAGCAGTACTTC
.	TRBD1	TRBV6-5	TRBJ2-7	CASEGTGSYEQYF	TGTGCCAGCGAGGGGACAGGCAGCTACGAGCAGTACTTC
.	TRBD2	TRBV4-2	TRBJ2-4	CASSQGLAGTLAKNIQYF	TGTGCCAGCAGCCAAGGACTAGCGGGAACGTTAGCCAAAAACATTCAGTACTTC
.	.	TRBV9	TRBJ2-7	CASSAVGGDPYEQYF	TGTGCCAGCAGCGCAGTTGGGGGAGACCCCTACGAGCAGTACTTC
.	.	TRBV6-1	TRBJ2-2	CASSVADPGAGELFF	TGTGCCAGCAGTGTAGCGGACCCCGGGGCCGGGGAGCTGTTTTTT
.	TRBD1	TRBV28	TRBJ1-2	CASSWTGESYGYTF	TGTGCCAGCAGTTGGACAGGGGAAAGTTATGGCTACACCTTC
.	TRBD1	TRBV9	TRBJ1-1	CASSVGGGAENTEAFF	TGTGCCAGCAGCGTAGGAGGGGGCGCGGAGAACACTGAAGCTTTCTTT
.	.	TRBV18	TRBJ2-2	CASSPPGRTGELFF	TGTGCCAGCTCACCACCGGGGAGAACCGGGGAGCTGTTTTTT
.	.	TRBV29-1	TRBJ2-3	CSVEHLKQADTQYF	TGCAGCGTTGAACACCTTAAACAGGCAGATACGCAGTATTTT
.	.	TRBV28	TRBJ1-1	CASSLSGGRGAFF	TGTGCCAGCAGTTTATCTGGGGGAAGAGGTGCTTTCTTT
.	.	TRBV6-6	TRBJ1-1	CASSYSQATEAFF	TGTGCCAGCAGTTACTCCCAGGCCACTGAAGCTTTCTTT
few	TRBD1	TRBV11-2	TRBJ2-7	CASSLEGQGYYEQYF	TGTGCCAGCAGCTTAGAGGGACAGGGGTACTACGAGCAGTACTTC
.	.	TRBV30	TRBJ1-2	CAWRGTVGYTF	TGTGCCTGGAGGGGTACGGTTGGCTACACCTTC
.	.	TRBV4-3	TRBJ2-7	CASSQEVRPTYEQYF	TGCGCCAGCAGCCAAGAAGTCCGGCCCACCTACGAGCAGTACTTC
.	.	TRBV29-1	TRBJ2-3	CSVLQGSTDTQYF	TGCAGCGTTCTCCAGGGGAGCACAGATACGCAGTATTTT
.	TRBD1	TRBV10-1	TRBJ1-3	CASSDRPGQGSDTIYF	TGCGCCAGCAGTGATCGCCCGGGACAGGGTTCGGACACCATATATTTT
.	.	TRBV11-2	TRBJ2-1	CASSPWINEQFF	TGTGCCAGCAGCCCTTGGATAAATGAGCAGTTCTTC
once	.	TRBV28	TRBJ2-7	CASSLFWEPLTYEQYF	TGTGCCAGCAGTTTATTTTGGGAGCCTCTAACCTACGAGCAGTACTTC
.	.	TRBV21-1	TRBJ1-4	CASIDRVSEKLFF	TGTGCCAGCATCGACAGGGTTTCTGAAAAACTGTTTTTT
.	.	TRBV4-2	TRBJ1-4	CASSQDFNEKLFF	TGTGCCAGCAGCCAAGACTTTAATGAAAAACTGTTTTTT
.	TRBD1	TRBV18	TRBJ1-6	CASSRSGTGGSSYNSPLHF	TGTGCCAGCTCGCGAAGCGGGACAGGGGGCAGCTCCTATAATTCACCCCTCCACTTT
.	.	TRBV6-5	TRBJ1-5	CASRDRPTTNQPQHF	TGTGCCAGCAGGGACAGACCGACTACCAATCAGCCCCAGCATTTT
.	TRBD2	TRBV5-4	TRBJ2-1	CASSIGLAGSPQFF	TGTGCCAGCAGCATCGGACTAGCGGGAAGCCCGCAGTTCTTC
.	TRBD2	TRBV29-1	TRBJ2-7	CSVATSGGAGEQYF	TGCAGCGTCGCGACTAGCGGGGGAGCCGGGGAGCAGTACTTC
.	.	TRBV19	TRBJ1-1	CASTVTGGMNTEAFF	TGTGCCAGTACCGTGACAGGCGGTATGAACACTGAAGCTTTCTTT
.	TRBD2	TRBV19	TRBJ2-3	CASSIRSSGSTDTQYF	TGTGCCAGTAGTATAAGGTCTAGCGGGAGCACAGATACGCAGTATTTT